The next 4 T cell receptor beta chains were all read from a single sample in a study of PD-L1 blockade in urothelial cancer. The protocol was immunoSEQ multiplex PCR, while the TCRdb copy is restricted to in-frame clones and leaves out a portion. The data hold 75,000 to 90,000 clones, with 82% observed a single time. The specimen was PBMCs, collected around atezolizumab (anti-PD-L1) treatment. All receptors come from a man between 65 and 85 years old with urothelial cancer.

The chain is built from TRBV7-2 and TRBJ2-7; the D is unclear. This CDR3 region has 11 residues. V was shortened by 4 bases and J by 7 bases, with 8 bases between the two germline ends. Per the germline V gene, CDR1 is SGHTA and CDR2 is FQGNSA. Written as DNA, the CDR3 is TGTGCCAGCAGCTACGACACAGAGCAGTACTTC. Translation: CASSYDTEQYF.

This clone turned up a few times. J is TRBJ2-7 and V is TRBV5-6; D perhaps matches TRBD2 (6 bases). V was clipped by 4 bases and J by 2 bases, with 13 bases between them. CDR1 SGHDT and CDR2 YYEEEE come from the germline V gene. The CDR3 is 14 residues long. CDR3 in DNA: TGTGCCAGCAGCGCCGGGGGTACAGCCTACGAGCAGTACTTC. Translating gives CASSAGGTAYEQYF.

In DNA, the CDR3 is TGCGCCAGCAGCTCGGACATAGGCGATCAGCCCCAGCATTTT. Translated: CASSSDIGDQPQHF. The chain has TRBV5-1 and TRBJ1-5; D is possibly TRBD1 (5 bases). This CDR3 is built from 14 residues. CDR1 SGHRS and CDR2 YFSETQ come from the germline V gene. Trimming left V 3 bases short and J 5 bases short, with 12 bases between.

This rearrangement joins TRBV19 to TRBJ2-7; TRBD1 matches 10 bases. The CDR3 sequence is 15 residues long. The V and J ends lost 6 bases and 1 base, in that order; junction bases with no gene match: 6. Germline V lookup: CDR1 LNHDA, CDR2 SQIVND (reference sequence). CDR3 in amino acids: CASRLRDRGSYEQYF. The CDR3 region has the DNA TGTGCCAGTAGACTCCGGGACAGGGGATCCTACGAGCAGTACTTC.